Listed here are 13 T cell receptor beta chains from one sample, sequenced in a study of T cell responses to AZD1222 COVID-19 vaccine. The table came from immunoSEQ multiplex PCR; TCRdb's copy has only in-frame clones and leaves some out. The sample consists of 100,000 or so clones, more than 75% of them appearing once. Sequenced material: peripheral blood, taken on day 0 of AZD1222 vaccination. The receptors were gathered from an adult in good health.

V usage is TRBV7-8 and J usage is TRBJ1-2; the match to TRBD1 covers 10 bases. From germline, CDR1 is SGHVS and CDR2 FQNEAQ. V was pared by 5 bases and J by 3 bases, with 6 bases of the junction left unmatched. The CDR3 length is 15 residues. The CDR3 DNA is TGTGCCAGCAGCCCCCGGACAGGGGGGGACTATGGCTACACCTTC. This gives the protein CASSPRTGGDYGYTF.

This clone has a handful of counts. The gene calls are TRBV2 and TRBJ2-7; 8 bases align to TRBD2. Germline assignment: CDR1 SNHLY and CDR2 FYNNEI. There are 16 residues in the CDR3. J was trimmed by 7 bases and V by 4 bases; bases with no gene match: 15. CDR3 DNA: TGTGCCAGCAGTGCTAAGCTGGCGGGAGGTTCTGGGGAGCAGTACTTC. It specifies CASSAKLAGGSGEQYF.

This chain's CDR3 is CASSIGTGGLGYTF. The CDR3 bases are TGTGCCAGTAGTATCGGGACAGGGGGCTTGGGCTACACCTTC. The chain joins TRBV19 to TRBJ1-2, with 12 nucleotides matching TRBD1. Germline V gene sequence: CDR1 LNHDA, CDR2 SQIVND (reference sequence). The CDR3 totals 14 residues. V trimming: 3 bases; J trimming: 8 bases; junction bases outside the gene matches: 4.

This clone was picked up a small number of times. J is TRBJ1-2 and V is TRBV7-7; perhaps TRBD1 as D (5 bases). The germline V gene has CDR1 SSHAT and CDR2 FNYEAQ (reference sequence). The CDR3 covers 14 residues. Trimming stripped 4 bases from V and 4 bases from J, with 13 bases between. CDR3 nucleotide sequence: TGTGCCAGCAGCTCAATGGGGGGTACCTATGGCTACACCTTC. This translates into CASSSMGGTYGYTF. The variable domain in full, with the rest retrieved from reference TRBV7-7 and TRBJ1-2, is GAGVSQSPRYKVTKRGQDVTLRCDPISSHATLYWYQQALGQGPEFLTYFNYEAQPDKSGLPSDRFSAERPEGSISTLTIQRTEQRDSAMYRCASSSMGGTYGYTFGSGTRLTVV.

The CDR3 coding sequence is TGTGCCAGCAGTTTGGCGACGGGGACCTACGAGCAGTACTTC. Protein: CASSLATGTYEQYF. The chain links TRBV28 to TRBJ2-7; possibly TRBD2 for D (5 bases). The CDR3 sequence is 14 residues long. V lost 3 bases, J lost 2 bases, and 11 bases lay in between. The germline V gene encodes CDR1 MDHEN and CDR2 SYDVKM. Full variable domain (missing parts from reference TRBV28 and TRBJ2-7): DVKVTQSSRYLVKRTGEKVFLECVQDMDHENMFWYRQDPGLGLRLIYFSYDVKMKEKGDIPEGYSVSREKKERFSLILESASTNQTSMYLCASSLATGTYEQYFGPGTRLTVT.

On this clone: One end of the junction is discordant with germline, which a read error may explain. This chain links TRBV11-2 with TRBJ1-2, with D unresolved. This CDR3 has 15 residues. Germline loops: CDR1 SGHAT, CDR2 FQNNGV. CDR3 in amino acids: CASSLDGSANYGYTF. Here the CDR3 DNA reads TGTGCCAGCAGCCTAGACGGCAGTGCTAACTATGGCTACACCTTC.

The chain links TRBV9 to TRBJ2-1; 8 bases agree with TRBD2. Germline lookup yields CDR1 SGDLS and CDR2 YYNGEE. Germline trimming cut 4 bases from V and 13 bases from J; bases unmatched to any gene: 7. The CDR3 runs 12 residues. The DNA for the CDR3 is TGTGCCAGCAGCCCGGGGGGGATAGTCCAGTTCTTC. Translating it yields CASSPGGIVQFF. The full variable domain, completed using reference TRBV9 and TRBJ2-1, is DSGVTQTPKHLITATGQRVTLRCSPRSGDLSVYWYQQSLDQGLQFLIQYYNGEERAKGNILERFSAQQFPDLHSELNLSSLELGDSALYFCASSPGGIVQFFGPGTRLTVL.

The CDR3 DNA reads as TGTGCCTGGACGCTGGGACAGGGGCAAATTAATCACTCTGGAAACACCATATATTTT. This translates into CAWTLGQGQINHSGNTIYF. The chain joins TRBV30 to TRBJ1-3, with 10 positions matching TRBD1. This CDR3 contains 19 residues. V was pared by 4 bases and J by 0 bases, with 15 bases of the junction left unmatched. CDR1 is GTSNPN, CDR2 SVGIG, per germline (reference sequence). Looking up the rest from reference TRBV30 and TRBJ1-3 gives the full variable domain: SQTIHQWPATLVQPVGSPLSLECTVEGTSNPNLYWYRQAAGRGLQLLFYSVGIGQISSEVPQNLSASRPQDRQFILSSKKLLLSDSGFYLCAWTLGQGQINHSGNTIYFGEGSWLTVV.

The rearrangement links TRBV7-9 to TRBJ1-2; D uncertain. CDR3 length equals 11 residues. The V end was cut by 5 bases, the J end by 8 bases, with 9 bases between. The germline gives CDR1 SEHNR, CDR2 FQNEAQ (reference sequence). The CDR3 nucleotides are TGTGCCAGCAGCATTTCCGGGGGCTACACCTTC. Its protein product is CASSISGGYTF.

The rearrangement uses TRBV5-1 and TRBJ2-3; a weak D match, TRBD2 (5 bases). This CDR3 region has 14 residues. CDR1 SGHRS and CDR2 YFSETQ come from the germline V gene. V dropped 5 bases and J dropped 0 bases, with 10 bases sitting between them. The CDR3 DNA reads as TGCGCCAGCAGGCGGGTCGGGAGCACAGATACGCAGTATTTT. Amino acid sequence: CASRRVGSTDTQYF.

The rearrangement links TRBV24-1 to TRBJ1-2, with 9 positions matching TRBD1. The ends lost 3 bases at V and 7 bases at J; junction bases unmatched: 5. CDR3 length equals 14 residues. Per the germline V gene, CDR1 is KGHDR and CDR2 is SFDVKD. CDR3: CATSDRTGVVGYTF. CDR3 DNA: TGTGCCACCAGTGATAGGACAGGGGTGGTTGGCTACACCTTC.

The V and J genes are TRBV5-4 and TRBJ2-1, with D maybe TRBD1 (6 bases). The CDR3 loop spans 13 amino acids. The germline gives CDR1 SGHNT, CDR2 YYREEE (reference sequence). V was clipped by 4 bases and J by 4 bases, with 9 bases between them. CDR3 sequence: CASSPTGYNEQFF. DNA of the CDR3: TGTGCCAGCAGCCCTACAGGGTACAATGAGCAGTTCTTC.

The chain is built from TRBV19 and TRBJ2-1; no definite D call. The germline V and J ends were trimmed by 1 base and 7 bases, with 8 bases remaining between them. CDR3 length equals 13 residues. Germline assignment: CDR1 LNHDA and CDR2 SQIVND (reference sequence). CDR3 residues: CASSIAEANEQFF. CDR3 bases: TGTGCCAGTAGTATAGCCGAAGCGAATGAGCAGTTCTTC.